This entry lists 27 T cell receptor beta chains sequenced from one sample in a study of regulatory T cells in long-lasting Graves disease. Documented time point: newly diagnosed GD, antithyroid drugs for less than 3 months. Preparation of the TCR library used RNA extracted from PBMCs. For TCR beta, libraries came from iRepertoire HTBI primers and Arm-PCR of CDR3 regions. One entry per CDR3 protein, called by TCRdb with MiXCR from the multiplex PCR reads. The data show 600,000 to 650,000 distinct CDR3 sequences, less than 20% seen once. These same data were also listed under a study on T cells in Graves' hyperthyroidism and ophthalmopathy.

This specimen consisted of peripheral blood mononuclear cells (PBMCs), obtained at new diagnosis, from a patient treated with antithyroid drugs. These receptors originate from a woman aged 25 to 39 with Graves disease.

The genes are TRBV28 and TRBJ2-4; TRBD1 might be the D (5 bases). CDR1 is MDHEN and CDR2 is SYDVKM in the germline V gene. The CDR3 consists of 17 residues. Trimming removed 3 bases from V and 1 base from J, with 16 bases in between. The CDR3 region is CASSFRVPTGAKNIQYF. The DNA for the CDR3 is TGTGCCAGCAGTTTCAGGGTCCCCACTGGGGCCAAAAACATTCAGTACTTC.

This rearrangement joins TRBV5-1 to TRBJ1-4; D ambiguous. Germline V gene lookup returns CDR1 SGHRS and CDR2 YFSETQ. V lost 0 bases and J lost 8, with 11 bases in between. CDR3 size: 14 residues. For the CDR3, the DNA is TGCGCCAGCAGCTTGGTCTGGAATTCGGAAAAACTGTTTTTT. It is translated as CASSLVWNSEKLFF.

With regard to this clonotype: This clone may be a read error of a much larger clone one base away. The chain is built from TRBV28 and TRBJ2-2, with D possibly matching TRBD1 (5 bases). The CDR3 sequence is 14 residues long. Germline loops: CDR1 MDHEN, CDR2 SYDVKM. This CDR3 reads CASSYQGGTRELFF. CDR3 in DNA: TGTGCCAGCAGTTATCAGGGCGGCACCAGGGAGCTGTTTTTT.

A few counts support this clonotype. The genes are TRBV3-1 and TRBJ2-7; 8 bases are a match to TRBD1. CDR3 length: 14 residues. Germline values: CDR1 LGHDT, CDR2 YNNKEL (reference sequence). J gave up 2 bases and V 8 bases, and 8 bases lay outside the gene matches. The CDR3 sequence is CASAHRGRTYEQYF. CDR3 coding DNA: TGTGCCAGCGCTCACAGGGGGAGGACCTACGAGCAGTACTTC.

V and J are TRBV2 and TRBJ2-7; D is ambiguous. The CDR3 totals 15 residues. Trimming cost V 0 bases and J 2 bases, with 11 bases left between them. Per germline, CDR1 SNHLY and CDR2 FYNNEI. The CDR3 sequence: CASSEAHAEPYEQYF. CDR3 DNA: TGTGCCAGCAGTGAAGCACACGCCGAACCCTACGAGCAGTACTTC.

The genes are TRBV19 and TRBJ1-3; D gene unclear. The CDR3 totals 13 residues. V was shortened by 9 bases and J by 0 bases, with 9 bases between the two germline ends. Germline CDR1 is LNHDA and CDR2 is SQIVND (reference sequence). The CDR3 sequence is CASNGGSGNTIYF. CDR3 in DNA: TGTGCCAGCAATGGAGGCTCTGGAAACACCATATATTTT.

This clonotype turned up a few times. The CDR3 coding sequence is TGTGCCAGCAGCTTCAGCCCCGGTGTGAATGTGGATCAGCCCCAGCATTTT. Protein product: CASSFSPGVNVDQPQHF. J is TRBJ1-5 and V is TRBV5-4; D call uncertain. The CDR3 spans 17 residues. Trimming took off 2 bases at V and 5 bases at J, with 20 bases between the two ends. Germline V gene sequence: CDR1 SGHNT, CDR2 YYREEE (reference sequence). Looking up the rest from reference TRBV5-4 and TRBJ1-5 gives the full variable domain: ETGVTQSPTHLIKTRGQQVTLRCSSQSGHNTVSWYQQALGQGPQFIFQYYREEENGRGNFPPRFSGLQFPNYSSELNVNALELDDSALYLCASSFSPGVNVDQPQHFGDGTRLSIL.

This clonotype was seen a handful of times. This rearrangement joins TRBV6-2 or TRBV6-3 to TRBJ2-1, with D possibly being TRBD2 (5 bases). Germline lookup yields CDR1 MNHEY and CDR2 SVGEGT. V gave up 2 bases and J gave up 10 bases, with 12 bases separating them. CDR3 length equals 13 residues. This CDR3 reads CASSYTLAYEQFF. The CDR3 DNA follows: TGTGCCAGCAGTTACACCCTAGCTTACGAGCAGTTCTTC.

There are many counts of this clonotype. The rearrangement joins TRBV29-1 to TRBJ1-5; D gene uncertain. Germline loops: CDR1 SQVTM, CDR2 ANQGSEA. CDR3 size: 13 residues. Trimming left V 4 bases short and J 0 bases short, with 7 bases between. The CDR3 DNA follows: TGCAGCGTTGCGGGTGGTAGCAATCAGCCCCAGCATTTT. Its translation is CSVAGGSNQPQHF.

The chain carries TRBV27 and TRBJ2-1; the D gene could be TRBD1 or TRBD2 (6 bases each). The CDR3 runs 17 residues. Germline V gene sequence: CDR1 MNHEY, CDR2 SMNVEV (reference sequence). V dropped 4 bases and J dropped 0 bases, with 16 bases sitting between them. The DNA for the CDR3 is TGTGCCAGCAGTTGGGGGGCTGGGCCCGGCTCCTACAATGAGCAGTTCTTC. This gives the protein CASSWGAGPGSYNEQFF.

This clonotype has at least ten counts. The gene calls are TRBV28 and TRBJ2-7, with D maybe TRBD1 (6 bases). The length of the CDR3 is 15 residues. Germline-derived CDR1 and CDR2 are MDHEN and SYDVKM. Trimming cost V 10 bases and J 0 bases, with 19 bases left between them. The CDR3 loop reads CATYPTGKSSYEQYF. The CDR3 coding sequence is TGTGCCACTTACCCTACAGGGAAGAGCTCCTACGAGCAGTACTTC.

This clonotype was seen more than once but under ten times. This chain links TRBV20-1 with TRBJ2-6, with D hard to call. The CDR3 contains 13 residues. Trimming pared 5 bases from V and 2 bases from J, leaving 7 bases between. The germline V gene encodes CDR1 DFQATT and CDR2 SNEGSKA (reference sequence). The CDR3 DNA reads TGCAGTGCTGGAGTTACTGGGGCCAACGTCCTGACTTTC. This encodes CSAGVTGANVLTF.

The chain links TRBV4-2 to TRBJ1-4; the D is unclear. Germline V gene lookup returns CDR1 LGHNA and CDR2 YNFKEQ. The CDR3 consists of 14 residues. The V and J ends lost 3 bases and 8 bases respectively, with 13 bases between them. The CDR3 loop is CASSHLDRGEKLFF. The CDR3 coding sequence is TGTGCCAGCAGCCACCTCGATAGAGGGGAAAAACTGTTTTTT.

This clonotype was seen ten or more times. The chain joins TRBV6-1 to TRBJ1-2; 8 positions agree with TRBD1. The CDR3 is 14 residues long. Germline lookup yields CDR1 MNHNS and CDR2 SASEGT. The V segment lost 4 bases and the J segment 7 bases; nucleotides outside the gene matches: 8. CDR3 loop: CASSVQGAIGGYTF. The CDR3 DNA is TGTGCCAGCAGTGTCCAGGGGGCGATTGGTGGCTACACCTTC.

This clonotype was observed many times. The V gene is TRBV12-3 or TRBV12-4, the J gene TRBJ2-3; D may be TRBD1 (6 bases). V lost 6 bases, J lost 2 bases, and 15 bases lay in between. The CDR3 is 15 residues long. In DNA, the CDR3 is TGTGCCAGCAGCATGGACAGCACCAACACAGATACGCAGTATTTT. This encodes CASSMDSTNTDTQYF.

This clonotype was counted many times. V gene TRBV20-1 combines with J gene TRBJ2-7; D is ambiguous. The germline V gene has CDR1 DFQATT and CDR2 SNEGSKA (reference sequence). This CDR3 comprises 13 residues. The V and J ends lost 4 bases and 1 base respectively, with 11 bases between them. CDR3 sequence: CSAIWVGSYEQYF. CDR3 coding DNA: TGCAGTGCTATCTGGGTAGGGTCCTACGAGCAGTACTTC.

This clonotype was counted many times. The V gene is TRBV6-1, the J gene TRBJ2-1; D is unclear. Germline values: CDR1 MNHNS, CDR2 SASEGT. V was trimmed by 6 bases and J by 1 base, leaving 4 bases between them. This CDR3 is 12 amino acids long. CDR3 DNA sequence: TGTGCCAGCAGGATATCCTACAATGAGCAGTTCTTC. Its protein is CASRISYNEQFF.

This clonotype came up many times. CDR3 DNA: TGTGCCAGCAGCTCTAACCCGGGCCAATCGGGAAACATTCAGTACTTC. Translation: CASSSNPGQSGNIQYF. The rearrangement uses TRBV7-2 and TRBJ2-4; D remains unclear. V was shortened by 4 bases and J by 6 bases, with 19 bases between the two germline ends. Germline lookup yields CDR1 SGHTA and CDR2 FQGNSA. The CDR3 has 16 amino acids.

This clonotype came up a few times. The CDR3 here is CASSIGTRNNEQFF. CDR3 bases: TGTGCCAGTAGTATAGGGACAAGAAACAATGAGCAGTTCTTC. The chain employs TRBV19 and TRBJ2-1; possible D gene TRBD1, 5 bases. The V end lost 1 base, the J end lost 5 bases, and 9 bases lay between the germline ends. Germline CDR1 reads LNHDA; CDR2 reads SQIVND (reference sequence). The CDR3 extends over 14 amino acids.

This clonotype was seen ten or more times. The gene calls are TRBV2 and TRBJ2-3; D not resolved. This CDR3 has 12 amino acids. Germline CDR1 SNHLY, CDR2 FYNNEI. V lost 8 bases and J lost 6, with 12 bases in between. The CDR3 protein is CASAIVGDTQYF. The DNA for the CDR3 is TGTGCCAGCGCTATTGTCGGGGATACGCAGTATTTT.

Points on this clonotype: The CDR3 does not close with the conserved phenylalanine or tryptophan, likely indicating a read error. J is TRBJ2-1 and V is TRBV15, with 10 bases that match TRBD2. Looked up from germline, CDR1 is LNHNV and CDR2 is YYDKDF (reference sequence). V gave up 2 bases and J gave up 7 bases; unmatched junction bases: 8. The CDR3 totals 16 residues. The CDR3 DNA sequence: TGTGCCACCAGCAGAACAAGCGGGAGGGCGGGGAATGAGCAGTTCCTC. This gives the protein CATSRTSGRAGNEQFL.

This clonotype was seen a handful of times. CDR3 in DNA: TGTGCCAGCAGCCACCCAGGGCGGACCGGGGAGCTGTTTTTT. Protein: CASSHPGRTGELFF. This chain uses TRBV3-1 with TRBJ2-2, with D possibly being TRBD1 (5 bases). Germline-derived CDR1 and CDR2 are LGHDT and YNNKEL (reference sequence). The CDR3 has 14 residues. V was trimmed by 3 bases and J by 5 bases, leaving 10 bases between them.

Only one count was recorded for this clonotype. This may arise from a read error, as a much more abundant clone is one base away. This CDR3 is missing its conserved last phenylalanine or tryptophan, likely due to a read error. CDR3 nucleotides: TGCAGTGCTAGACAGGGTATAGGGGATCAGCCCCAGCATTTA. Translated, it gives CSARQGIGDQPQHL. The chain links TRBV20-1 to TRBJ1-5, with a possible D match to TRBD1 (5 bases). The CDR3 is 14 residues long. Germline lookup yields CDR1 DFQATT and CDR2 SNEGSKA (reference sequence). V gave up 2 bases and J gave up 5 bases, with 13 bases separating them.

In its sample, this clonotype was seen a few times. The gene calls are TRBV28 and TRBJ2-6, with TRBD1 identical over 9 bases. Germline CDR1 MDHEN, CDR2 SYDVKM. The CDR3 totals 19 residues. With V trimmed by 6 bases and J by 0 bases, 12 bases remained unmatched. As DNA, the CDR3 is TGTGCCAGCAGGCAAGGGACAGGGTCCGTTCTCTCTGGGGCCAACGTCCTGACTTTC. Translated: CASRQGTGSVLSGANVLTF. The full variable domain, with the rest looked up from reference TRBV28 and TRBJ2-6, is DVKVTQSSRYLVKRTGEKVFLECVQDMDHENMFWYRQDPGLGLRLIYFSYDVKMKEKGDIPEGYSVSREKKERFSLILESASTNQTSMYLCASRQGTGSVLSGANVLTFGAGSRLTVL.

The CDR3: CASSQEGGSREQFF. The CDR3 nucleotides are TGCGCCAGCAGCCAAGAGGGCGGGAGTCGAGAGCAGTTCTTC. The V gene is TRBV4-1, the J gene TRBJ2-1; TRBD2 matches 7 bases. This CDR3 has 14 residues. Germline CDR1 is MGHRA and CDR2 is YSYEKL. V gave up 0 bases and J gave up 10 bases; unmatched junction bases: 6.

The chain has TRBV27 and TRBJ2-1; 9 bases align to TRBD2. The V segment lost 3 bases and the J segment 6 bases; nucleotides outside the gene matches: 6. The CDR3 extends over 15 amino acids. Per the germline V gene, CDR1 is MNHEY and CDR2 is SMNVEV (reference sequence). The CDR3 sequence is CASSFRGLASNEQFF. DNA for the CDR3: TGTGCCAGCAGTTTTCGAGGACTAGCGTCCAATGAGCAGTTCTTC.

This clonotype was counted between two and nine times. The chain is built from TRBV10-3 and TRBJ1-5, with D perhaps matching TRBD1 (6 bases). The CDR3 is made up of 15 amino acids. CDR1 and CDR2 from the germline V gene are ENHRY and SYGVKD. The V and J ends lost 3 bases and 3 bases respectively, with 12 bases between them. The chain's CDR3 is CAISDNGTPNQPQHF. The CDR3, as DNA: TGTGCCATCAGTGACAACGGGACACCCAATCAGCCCCAGCATTTT.